Sequencing of this T cell receptor beta chain was carried out in a study of T cell repertoires in cytomegalovirus infection. Study-level results: Cumulative public TCR beta family frequency identified carriers of CMV plus the relevant HLA.

TCRdb re-called the reads through MiXCR, storing one row per CDR3 protein. This table holds fewer than 900,000 distinct CDR3 sequences, under 35% found once. In germline, CDR1 is SQVTM, CDR2 ANQGSEA. The CDR3 totals 13 residues. With 4 bases removed from V and 0 bases from J, the gap between germline ends came to 10 bases. On this clonotype itself: Its antigen is undetermined.

The rearrangement joins TRBV29-1 to TRBJ2-7; tentatively, D is TRBD1 (6 bases). Source: cultured CD8+ T cells from PBMCs, taken from culture after CMV antigen stimulation. This receptor was obtained from a human donor in good health (CMV status not recorded). Some clones in this sample may be carry-over from other donors' samples. CDR3 DNA sequence: TGCAGCGTTGTGTCAGGGGACTCCTACGAGCAGTACGTC. The encoded protein is CSVVSGDSYEQYV.